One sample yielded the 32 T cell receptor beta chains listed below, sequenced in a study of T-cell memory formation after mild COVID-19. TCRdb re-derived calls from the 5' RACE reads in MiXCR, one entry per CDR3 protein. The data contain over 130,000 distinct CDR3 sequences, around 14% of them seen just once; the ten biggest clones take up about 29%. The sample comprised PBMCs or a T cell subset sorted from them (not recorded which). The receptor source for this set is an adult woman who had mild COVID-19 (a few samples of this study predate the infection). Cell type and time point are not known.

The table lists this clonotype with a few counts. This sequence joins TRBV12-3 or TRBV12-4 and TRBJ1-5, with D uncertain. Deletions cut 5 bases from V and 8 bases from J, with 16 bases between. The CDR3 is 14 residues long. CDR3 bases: TGTGCCAGCAGTGCCGTAGACGGTGAGGAGCCCCAGCATTTT. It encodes CASSAVDGEEPQHF.

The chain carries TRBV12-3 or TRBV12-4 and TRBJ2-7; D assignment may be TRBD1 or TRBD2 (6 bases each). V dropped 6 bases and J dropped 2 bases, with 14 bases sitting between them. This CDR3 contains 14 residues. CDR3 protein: CASSAEGETYEQYF. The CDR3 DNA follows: TGTGCCAGCAGCGCGGAGGGGGAGACCTACGAGCAGTACTTC.

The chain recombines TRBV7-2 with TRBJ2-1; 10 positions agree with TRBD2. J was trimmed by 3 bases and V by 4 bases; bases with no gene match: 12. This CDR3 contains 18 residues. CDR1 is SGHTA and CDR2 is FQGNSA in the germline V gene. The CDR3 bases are TGTGCCAGCAGCTCACTCCTCGGACTAGCGGAACTCTACAATGAGCAGTTCTTC. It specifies CASSSLLGLAELYNEQFF.

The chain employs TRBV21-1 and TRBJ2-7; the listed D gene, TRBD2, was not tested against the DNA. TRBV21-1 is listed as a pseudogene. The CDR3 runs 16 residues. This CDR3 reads CASAPPEGTLDYEQYF. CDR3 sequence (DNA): TGTGCCAGCGCCCCCCCGGAGGGAACCCTTGACTACGAGCAGTACTTC.

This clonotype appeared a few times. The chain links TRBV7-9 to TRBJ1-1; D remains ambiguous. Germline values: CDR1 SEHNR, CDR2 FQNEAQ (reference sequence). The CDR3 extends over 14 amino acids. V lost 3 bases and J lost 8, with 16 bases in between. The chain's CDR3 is CASSFELDLREAFF. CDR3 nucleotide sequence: TGTGCCAGCAGCTTCGAACTCGACCTGAGGGAAGCTTTCTTT.

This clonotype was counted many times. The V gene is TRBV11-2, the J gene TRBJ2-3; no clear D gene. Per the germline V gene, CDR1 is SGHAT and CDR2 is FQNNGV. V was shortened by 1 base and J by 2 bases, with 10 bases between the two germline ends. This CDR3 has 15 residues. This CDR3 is CASSLVGGVTDTQYF. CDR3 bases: TGTGCCAGCAGCTTAGTAGGTGGGGTCACAGATACGCAGTATTTT.

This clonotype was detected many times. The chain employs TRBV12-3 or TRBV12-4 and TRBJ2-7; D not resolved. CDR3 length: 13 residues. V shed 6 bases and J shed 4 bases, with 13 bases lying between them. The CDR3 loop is CASRGKGRYEQYF. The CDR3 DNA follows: TGTGCCAGCAGGGGGAAGGGAAGGTACGAGCAGTACTTC.

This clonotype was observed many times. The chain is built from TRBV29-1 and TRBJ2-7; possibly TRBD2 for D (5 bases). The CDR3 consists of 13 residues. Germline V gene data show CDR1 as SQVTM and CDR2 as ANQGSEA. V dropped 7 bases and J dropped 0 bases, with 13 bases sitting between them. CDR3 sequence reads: CSARTESSYEQYF. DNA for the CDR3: TGCAGCGCCAGGACTGAGAGCTCCTACGAGCAGTACTTC.

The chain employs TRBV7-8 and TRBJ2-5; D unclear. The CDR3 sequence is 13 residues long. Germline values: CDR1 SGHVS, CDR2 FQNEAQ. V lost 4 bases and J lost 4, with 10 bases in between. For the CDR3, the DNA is TGTGCCAGCAGCTCCCACTGGGGAGAGACCCAGTACTTC. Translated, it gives CASSSHWGETQYF.

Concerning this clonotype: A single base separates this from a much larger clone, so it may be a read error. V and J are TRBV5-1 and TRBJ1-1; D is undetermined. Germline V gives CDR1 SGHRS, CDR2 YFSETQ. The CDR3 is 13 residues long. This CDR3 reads CAGRFGGYTEAFF. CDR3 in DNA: TGCGCCGGCAGGTTCGGCGGGTACACTGAAGCTTTCTTT. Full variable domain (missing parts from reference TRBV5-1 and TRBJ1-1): KAGVTQTPRYLIKTRGQQVTLSCSPISGHRSVSWYQQTPGQGLQFLFEYFSETQRNKGNFPGRFSGRQFSNSRSEMNVSTLELGDSALYLCAGRFGGYTEAFFGQGTRLTVV.

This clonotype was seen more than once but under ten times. The CDR3 sequence is CASSPSTTEQFF. The CDR3, as DNA: TGTGCCAGCTCACCTTCGACCACTGAGCAGTTCTTC. The gene calls are TRBV18 and TRBJ2-1; D is unresolved. The germline V gene encodes CDR1 KGHSH and CDR2 LQKENI. The V end was cut by 3 bases, the J end by 9 bases, with 9 bases between. CDR3 size: 12 residues.

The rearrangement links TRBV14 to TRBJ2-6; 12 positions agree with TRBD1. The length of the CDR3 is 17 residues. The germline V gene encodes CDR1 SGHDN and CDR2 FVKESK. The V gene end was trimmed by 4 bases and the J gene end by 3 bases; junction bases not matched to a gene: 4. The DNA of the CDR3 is TGTGCCAGCAGCCCGGGACAGGGGGCGTATGGGGCCAACGTCCTGACTTTC. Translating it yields CASSPGQGAYGANVLTF.

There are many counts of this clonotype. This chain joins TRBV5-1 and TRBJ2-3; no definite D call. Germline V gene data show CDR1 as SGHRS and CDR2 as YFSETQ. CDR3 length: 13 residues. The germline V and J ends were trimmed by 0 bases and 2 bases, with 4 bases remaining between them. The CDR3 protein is CASSLDPTDTQYF. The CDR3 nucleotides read TGCGCCAGCAGCTTGGACCCCACAGATACGCAGTATTTT.

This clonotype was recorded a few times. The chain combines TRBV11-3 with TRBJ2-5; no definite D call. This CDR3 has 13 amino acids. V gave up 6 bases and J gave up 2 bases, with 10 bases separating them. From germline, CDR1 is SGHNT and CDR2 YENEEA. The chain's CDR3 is CASRAREQETQYF. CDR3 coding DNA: TGTGCCAGCAGGGCAAGGGAACAAGAGACCCAGTACTTC.

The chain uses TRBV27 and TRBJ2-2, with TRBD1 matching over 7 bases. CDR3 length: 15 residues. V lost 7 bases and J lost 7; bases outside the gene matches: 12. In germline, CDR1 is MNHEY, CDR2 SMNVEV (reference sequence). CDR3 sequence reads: CASTTEGAIGGELFF. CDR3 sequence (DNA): TGTGCCAGCACCACTGAGGGGGCTATAGGCGGGGAGCTGTTTTTT.

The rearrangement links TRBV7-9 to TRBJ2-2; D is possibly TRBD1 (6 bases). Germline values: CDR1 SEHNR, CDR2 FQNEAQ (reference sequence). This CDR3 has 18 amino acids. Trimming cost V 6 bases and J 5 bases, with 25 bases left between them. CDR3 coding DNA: TGTGCCAGCAGTCCTTATATTACAGGGCGAATAGGAACCGGGGAGCTGTTTTTT. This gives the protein CASSPYITGRIGTGELFF.

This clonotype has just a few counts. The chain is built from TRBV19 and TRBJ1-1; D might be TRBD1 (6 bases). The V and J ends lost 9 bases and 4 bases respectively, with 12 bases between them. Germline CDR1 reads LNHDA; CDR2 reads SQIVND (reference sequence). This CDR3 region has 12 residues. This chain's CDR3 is CASEGQTTEAFF. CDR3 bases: TGTGCCAGCGAAGGACAGACCACTGAAGCTTTCTTT.

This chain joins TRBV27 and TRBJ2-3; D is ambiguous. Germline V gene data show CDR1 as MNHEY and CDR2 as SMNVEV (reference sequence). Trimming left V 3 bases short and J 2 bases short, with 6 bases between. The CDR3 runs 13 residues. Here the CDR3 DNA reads TGTGCCAGCAGTTTGCACACCACAGATACGCAGTATTTT. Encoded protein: CASSLHTTDTQYF.

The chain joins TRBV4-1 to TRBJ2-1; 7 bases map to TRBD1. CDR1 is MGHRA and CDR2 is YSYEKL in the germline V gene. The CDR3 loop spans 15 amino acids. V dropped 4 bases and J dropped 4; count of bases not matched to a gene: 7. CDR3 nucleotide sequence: TGCGCCAGCAGCCCCCGGGACAGCGAATACAATGAGCAGTTCTTC. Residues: CASSPRDSEYNEQFF.

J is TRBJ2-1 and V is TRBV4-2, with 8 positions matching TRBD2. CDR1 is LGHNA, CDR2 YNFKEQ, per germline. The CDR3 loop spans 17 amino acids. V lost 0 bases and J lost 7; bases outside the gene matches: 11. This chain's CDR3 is CASSQDIGSGRGNEQFF. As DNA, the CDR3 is TGTGCCAGCAGCCAAGATATCGGGAGCGGGAGAGGGAATGAGCAGTTCTTC.

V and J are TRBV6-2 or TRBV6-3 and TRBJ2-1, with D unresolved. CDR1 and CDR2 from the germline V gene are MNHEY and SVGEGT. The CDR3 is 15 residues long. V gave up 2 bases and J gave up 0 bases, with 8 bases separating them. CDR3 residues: CASSYVRFSYNEQFF. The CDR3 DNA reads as TGTGCCAGCAGTTACGTTCGGTTCTCCTACAATGAGCAGTTCTTC.

CDR3 nucleotides: TGTGCCAGCAGTGGGTATGGGGACGAGCAGTACTTC. It specifies CASSGYGDEQYF. The chain employs TRBV2 and TRBJ2-7; D gene uncertain. This CDR3 is built from 12 residues. The V end was cut by 4 bases, the J end by 5 bases, with 9 bases between. Germline V gives CDR1 SNHLY, CDR2 FYNNEI.

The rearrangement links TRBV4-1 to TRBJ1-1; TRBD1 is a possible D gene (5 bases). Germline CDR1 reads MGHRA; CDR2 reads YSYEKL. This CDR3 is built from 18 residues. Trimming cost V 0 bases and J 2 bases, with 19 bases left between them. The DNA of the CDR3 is TGCGCCAGCAGCCAAGAGGGGTTGATGGTGGGGCGAAACACTGAAGCTTTCTTT. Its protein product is CASSQEGLMVGRNTEAFF.

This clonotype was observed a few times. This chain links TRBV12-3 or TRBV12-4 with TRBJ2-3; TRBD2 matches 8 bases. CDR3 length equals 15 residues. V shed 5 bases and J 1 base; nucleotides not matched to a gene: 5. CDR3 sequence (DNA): TGTGCCAGCAGTACAGCGGGAGCTGGCACAGATACGCAGTATTTT. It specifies CASSTAGAGTDTQYF.

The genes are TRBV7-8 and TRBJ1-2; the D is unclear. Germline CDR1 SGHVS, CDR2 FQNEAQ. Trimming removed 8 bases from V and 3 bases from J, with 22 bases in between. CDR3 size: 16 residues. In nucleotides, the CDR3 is TGTGCCAGCGGATCCGGTTTCGCGGGCTCGGACTATGGCTACACCTTC. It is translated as CASGSGFAGSDYGYTF.

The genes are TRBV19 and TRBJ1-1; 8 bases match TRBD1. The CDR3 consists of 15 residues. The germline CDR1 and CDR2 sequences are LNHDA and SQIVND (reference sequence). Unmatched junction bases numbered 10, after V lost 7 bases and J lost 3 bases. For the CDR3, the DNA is TGTGCCAGTAACCTCGACAGGGGCCTTTACACTGAAGCTTTCTTT. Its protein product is CASNLDRGLYTEAFF.

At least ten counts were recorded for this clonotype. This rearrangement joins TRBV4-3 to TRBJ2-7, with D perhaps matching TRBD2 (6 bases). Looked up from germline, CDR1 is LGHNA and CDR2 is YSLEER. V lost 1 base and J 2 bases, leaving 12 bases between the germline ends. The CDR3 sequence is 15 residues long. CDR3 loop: CASSQGSRGTYEQYF. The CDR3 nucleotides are TGCGCCAGCAGCCAAGGTTCGCGGGGTACCTACGAGCAGTACTTC.

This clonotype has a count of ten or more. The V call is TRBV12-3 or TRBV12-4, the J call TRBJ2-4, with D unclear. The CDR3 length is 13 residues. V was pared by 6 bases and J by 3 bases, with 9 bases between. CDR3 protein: CASSRVDKNIQYF. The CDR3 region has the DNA TGTGCCAGCAGCCGGGTCGACAAAAACATTCAGTACTTC.

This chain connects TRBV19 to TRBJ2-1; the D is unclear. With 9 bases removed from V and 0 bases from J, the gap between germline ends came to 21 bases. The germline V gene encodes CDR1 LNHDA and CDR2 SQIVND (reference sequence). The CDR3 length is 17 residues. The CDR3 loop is CASRLGRYGSSYNEQFF. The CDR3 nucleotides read TGTGCCAGCCGCCTTGGGCGATACGGTAGCTCCTACAATGAGCAGTTCTTC.

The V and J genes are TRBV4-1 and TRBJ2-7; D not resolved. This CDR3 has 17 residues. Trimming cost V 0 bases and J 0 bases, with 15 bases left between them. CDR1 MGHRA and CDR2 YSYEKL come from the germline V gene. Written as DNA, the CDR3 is TGCGCCAGCAGCCAAGATATTGGGAACAGTCGCTCCTACGAGCAGTACTTC. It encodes CASSQDIGNSRSYEQYF.

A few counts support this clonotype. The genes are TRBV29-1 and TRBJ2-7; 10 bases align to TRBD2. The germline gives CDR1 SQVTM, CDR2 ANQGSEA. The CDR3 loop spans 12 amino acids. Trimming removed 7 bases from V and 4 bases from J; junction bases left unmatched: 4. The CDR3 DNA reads TGCAGCGCTCTAGCGGGGGAATACGAGCAGTACTTC. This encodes CSALAGEYEQYF.

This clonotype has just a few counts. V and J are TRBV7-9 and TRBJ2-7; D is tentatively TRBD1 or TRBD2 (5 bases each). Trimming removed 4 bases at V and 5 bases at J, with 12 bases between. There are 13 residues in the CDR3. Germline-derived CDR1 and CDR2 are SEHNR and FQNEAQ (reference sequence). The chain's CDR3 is CASSSGSSHEQYF. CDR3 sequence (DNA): TGTGCCAGCAGCTCAGGGAGTTCGCACGAGCAGTACTTC.